This note documents a single T cell receptor beta chain sequence. What it recognizes is unknown. The PCR ran on 60 Vbeta and 13 Jbeta primers. Only in-frame clones appear in the TCRdb table, and some are missing; sequencing was by immunoSEQ multiplex PCR. The table records tens of thousands of clones, over 70% of them present only once. This sample is drawn from a study of cytomegalovirus exposure and HLA in healthy donors. Whole-study results and caveats: Cytomegalovirus-associated status was assigned to about 170 TCR beta chains.

CDR3 size: 15 residues. Germline loops: CDR1 LNHDA, CDR2 SQIVND (reference sequence). V lost 3 bases and J lost 1, with 12 bases in between. The TCR comes from a human donor in good health. Sequences were obtained from PBMCs. This chain joins TRBV19 and TRBJ1-1; tentatively, D is TRBD1 (5 bases). For the CDR3, the DNA is TGTGCCAGTAGTATCTCAGGGCTTCAGAACACTGAAGCTTTCTTT. Protein product: CASSISGLQNTEAFF.